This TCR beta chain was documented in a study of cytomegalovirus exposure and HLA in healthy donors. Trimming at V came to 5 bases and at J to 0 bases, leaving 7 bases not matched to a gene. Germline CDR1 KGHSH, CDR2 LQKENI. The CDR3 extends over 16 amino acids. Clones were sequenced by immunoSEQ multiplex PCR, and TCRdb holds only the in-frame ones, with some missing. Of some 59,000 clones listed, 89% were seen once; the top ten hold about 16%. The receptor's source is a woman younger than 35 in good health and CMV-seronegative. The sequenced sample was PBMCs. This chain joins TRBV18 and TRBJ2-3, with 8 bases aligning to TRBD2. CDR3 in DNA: TGTGCCAGCTCAAATTCAGCGGGGGTGAGCACAGATACGCAGTATTTT. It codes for CASSNSAGVSTDTQYF.